Sequencing of this TCR beta chain was carried out in a study of shared clonotypes between healthy human individuals. General study results and limits: A few donors showed sharing of 4.5% to 5% of naive CD4 clonotypes. What limited the represented genetic and exposure-history diversity was the small number of donors. Clonotypes not shared had lower generation probabilities than those common to all four donors.

A word on this clone: The antigen remains undetermined.

The CDR3 runs to 12 residues. The V end lost 3 bases, the J end lost 8 bases, and 11 bases lay between the germline ends. Germline CDR1 SGDLS, CDR2 YYNGEE. CD45RO-negative, CCR7-selected cells formed the naive CD8 fraction, which excluded terminally differentiated effector memory CD45RA+ cells. The healthy adult donors were HIV-negative and reported no recent acute infections or vaccinations. Here immunoSEQ multiplex PCR was the method, and the copy in TCRdb shows in-frame clones only, minus some. The sample includes about 2 million clones, about 95% seen only once; the top ten take 0.85% to 1.2%. The TCR sequence derives from a young man in good health. The sequenced sample consisted of naive CD8+ T cells sorted from blood. The chain employs TRBV9 and TRBJ1-1; D call uncertain. The CDR3 region is CASSAAEGEAFF. CDR3 DNA sequence: TGTGCCAGCAGCGCCGCTGAGGGAGAAGCTTTCTTT. Filled out from reference TRBV9 and TRBJ1-1, the complete variable domain reads DSGVTQTPKHLITATGQRVTLRCSPRSGDLSVYWYQQSLDQGLQFLIQYYNGEERAKGNILERFSAQQFPDLHSELNLSSLELGDSALYFCASSAAEGEAFFGQGTRLTVV.